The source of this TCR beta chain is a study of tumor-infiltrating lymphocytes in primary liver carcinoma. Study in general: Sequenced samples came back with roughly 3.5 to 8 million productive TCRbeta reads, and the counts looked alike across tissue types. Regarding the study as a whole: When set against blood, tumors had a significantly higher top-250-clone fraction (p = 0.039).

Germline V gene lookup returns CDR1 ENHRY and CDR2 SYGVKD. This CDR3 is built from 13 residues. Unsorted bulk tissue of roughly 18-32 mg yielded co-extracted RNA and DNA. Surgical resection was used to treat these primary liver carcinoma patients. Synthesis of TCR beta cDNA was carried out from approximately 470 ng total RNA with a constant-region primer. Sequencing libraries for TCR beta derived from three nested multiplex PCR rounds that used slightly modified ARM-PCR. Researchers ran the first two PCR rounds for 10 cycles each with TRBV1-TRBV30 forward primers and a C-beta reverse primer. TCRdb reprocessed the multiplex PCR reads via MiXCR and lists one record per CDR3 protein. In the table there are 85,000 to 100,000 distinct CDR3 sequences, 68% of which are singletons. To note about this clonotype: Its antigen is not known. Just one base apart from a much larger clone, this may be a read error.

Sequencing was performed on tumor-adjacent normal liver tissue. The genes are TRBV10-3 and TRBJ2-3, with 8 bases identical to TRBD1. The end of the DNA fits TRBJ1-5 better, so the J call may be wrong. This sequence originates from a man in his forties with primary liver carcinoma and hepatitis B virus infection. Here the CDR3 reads CAITGGLSDTQHF. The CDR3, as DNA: TGTGCCATCACAGGGGGCTTGTCAGATACGCAGCATTTT.